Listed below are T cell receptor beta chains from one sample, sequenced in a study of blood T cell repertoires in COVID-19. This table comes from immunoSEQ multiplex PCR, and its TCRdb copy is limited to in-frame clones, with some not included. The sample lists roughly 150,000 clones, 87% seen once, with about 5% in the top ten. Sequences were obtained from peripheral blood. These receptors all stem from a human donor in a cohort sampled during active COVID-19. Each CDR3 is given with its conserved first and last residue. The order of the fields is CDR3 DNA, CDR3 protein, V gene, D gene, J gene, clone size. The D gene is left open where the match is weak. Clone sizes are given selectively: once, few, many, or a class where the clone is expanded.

cdr3_nt: TGTGCCAGCAGTTCGGACAGGGTCTATGGCTACACCTTC; cdr3_aa: CASSSDRVYGYTF; v_call: TRBV28; d_call: TRBD1; j_call: TRBJ1-2; clone_size: .
cdr3_nt: TGTGCCAGCAGCTTTGGAGTTACTGAAGCTTTCTTT; cdr3_aa: CASSFGVTEAFF; v_call: TRBV7-9; d_call: .; j_call: TRBJ1-1; clone_size: few
cdr3_nt: TGTGCCTCGATAACAAACTATGGCTACACCTTC; cdr3_aa: CASITNYGYTF; v_call: TRBV30; d_call: .; j_call: TRBJ1-2; clone_size: .
cdr3_nt: TGTGCCAGCAGCAGGACAGGGGGCATTATTTCCTACGAGCAGTACTTC; cdr3_aa: CASSRTGGIISYEQYF; v_call: TRBV7-2; d_call: TRBD1; j_call: TRBJ2-7; clone_size: .
cdr3_nt: TGTGCCTGGACGCTAGGCTTAGCTGCAGATACGCAGTATTTT; cdr3_aa: CAWTLGLAADTQYF; v_call: TRBV30; d_call: .; j_call: TRBJ2-3; clone_size: .
cdr3_nt: TGTGCCAGCAGTGACCGGGTCATTCCAGATACGCAGTATTTT; cdr3_aa: CASSDRVIPDTQYF; v_call: TRBV25-1; d_call: .; j_call: TRBJ2-3; clone_size: .
cdr3_nt: TGTGCCAGCAGCTTAGGGCAGGCTAAGGCTTTCTTT; cdr3_aa: CASSLGQAKAFF; v_call: TRBV7-9; d_call: .; j_call: TRBJ1-1; clone_size: .
cdr3_nt: TGTGCCAGCAGCGAATACAGGACAGTGAGGAATTCACCCCTCCACTTT; cdr3_aa: CASSEYRTVRNSPLHF; v_call: TRBV11-2; d_call: .; j_call: TRBJ1-6; clone_size: once
cdr3_nt: TGCGCCAGCAGCTTGGTAGCGGGGTCCTACAATGAGCAGTTCTTC; cdr3_aa: CASSLVAGSYNEQFF; v_call: TRBV5-1; d_call: TRBD2; j_call: TRBJ2-1; clone_size: .
cdr3_nt: TGTGCCAGCAGCGCCGGGACAAATGGAAACACCATATATTTT; cdr3_aa: CASSAGTNGNTIYF; v_call: TRBV7-2; d_call: .; j_call: TRBJ1-3; clone_size: .
cdr3_nt: TGTGCCAGCAGCTTCGGTTTGACAGATACGCAGTATTTT; cdr3_aa: CASSFGLTDTQYF; v_call: TRBV11-3; d_call: .; j_call: TRBJ2-3; clone_size: medium-sized
cdr3_nt: TGTGCCAGCTCACCAGGGCAGCAAAACACTGAAGCTTTCTTT; cdr3_aa: CASSPGQQNTEAFF; v_call: TRBV18; d_call: .; j_call: TRBJ1-1; clone_size: .
cdr3_nt: TGTGCCAGCAGCTTACTAGCCCAGAACACCGGGGAGCTGTTTTTT; cdr3_aa: CASSLLAQNTGELFF; v_call: TRBV7-3; d_call: .; j_call: TRBJ2-2; clone_size: .
cdr3_nt: TGTGCCAGCAGCTTACAGGGTTCGGGCTCCTACAATGAGCAGTTCTTC; cdr3_aa: CASSLQGSGSYNEQFF; v_call: TRBV7-3; d_call: .; j_call: TRBJ2-1; clone_size: .
cdr3_nt: TGTGCCAGCAGCAACCCGGGGTCCCCGGGGGCAACTAATGAAAAACTGTTTTTT; cdr3_aa: CASSNPGSPGATNEKLFF; v_call: TRBV5-6; d_call: .; j_call: TRBJ1-4; clone_size: .
cdr3_nt: TGTGCGGAATGGACAGGGCCCGAATCCTACGAGCAGTACTTC; cdr3_aa: CAEWTGPESYEQYF; v_call: TRBV6-9; d_call: TRBD1; j_call: TRBJ2-7; clone_size: once
cdr3_nt: TGTGCCAGCACCGGGTGGCAGTTGGCCGGGGAGCTGTTTTTT; cdr3_aa: CASTGWQLAGELFF; v_call: TRBV6-5; d_call: .; j_call: TRBJ2-2; clone_size: few
cdr3_nt: TGTGCCAGCAGCGGCCCTAGGACAGGGCCGGGCACCGGGGAGCTGTTTTTT; cdr3_aa: CASSGPRTGPGTGELFF; v_call: TRBV5-4; d_call: TRBD1; j_call: TRBJ2-2; clone_size: .
cdr3_nt: TGTGCCAGCAGCGCGGGGGGAGGTAGCAATCAGCCCCAGCATTTT; cdr3_aa: CASSAGGGSNQPQHF; v_call: TRBV6-5; d_call: .; j_call: TRBJ1-5; clone_size: .
cdr3_nt: TGTGCCAGCGGGTGGGAAGGGGACACTTTGTACCAAGAGACCCAGTACTTC; cdr3_aa: CASGWEGDTLYQETQYF; v_call: TRBV28; d_call: .; j_call: TRBJ2-5; clone_size: .
cdr3_nt: TGTGCCAGCGGCCTAGCGGGAGGGAACTACGAGCAGTACTTC; cdr3_aa: CASGLAGGNYEQYF; v_call: TRBV5-4; d_call: TRBD2; j_call: TRBJ2-7; clone_size: .
cdr3_nt: TGTGCCAGCAGTTTGAGGGACTATGGCTACACCTTC; cdr3_aa: CASSLRDYGYTF; v_call: TRBV28; d_call: .; j_call: TRBJ1-2; clone_size: .
cdr3_nt: TGTGCCATCAGTGACGGGGATAACGAGCAGTACTTC; cdr3_aa: CAISDGDNEQYF; v_call: TRBV10-3; d_call: .; j_call: TRBJ2-7; clone_size: .
cdr3_nt: TGTGCCAGCAGCCAGACAGGGGGCGTAGAGACCCAGTACTTC; cdr3_aa: CASSQTGGVETQYF; v_call: TRBV9; d_call: TRBD1; j_call: TRBJ2-5; clone_size: .
cdr3_nt: TGTGCCAGCAGTTTCTGGCGGGGGAGCACAGATACGCAGTATTTT; cdr3_aa: CASSFWRGSTDTQYF; v_call: TRBV27; d_call: TRBD2; j_call: TRBJ2-3; clone_size: .